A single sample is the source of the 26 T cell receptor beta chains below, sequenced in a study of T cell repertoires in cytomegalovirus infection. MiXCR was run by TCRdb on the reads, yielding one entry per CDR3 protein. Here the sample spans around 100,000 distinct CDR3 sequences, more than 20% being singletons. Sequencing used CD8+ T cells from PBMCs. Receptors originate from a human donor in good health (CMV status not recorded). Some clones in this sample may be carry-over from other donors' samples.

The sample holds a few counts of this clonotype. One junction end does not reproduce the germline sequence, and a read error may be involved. The CDR3 coding sequence is TGTGCCAGTAGTATCCCCAGATATGAAAACCTGTTTTTT. Translating it yields CASSIPRYENLFF. The rearrangement links TRBV19 to TRBJ1-4; D ambiguous. The CDR3 is made up of 13 amino acids. The germline V gene has CDR1 LNHDA and CDR2 SQIVND (reference sequence). Based on the CDR3 plus reference TRBV19 and TRBJ1-4, the full variable domain is DGGITQSPKYLFRKEGQNVTLSCEQNLNHDAMYWYRQDPGQGLRLIYYSQIVNDFQKGDIAEGYSVSREKKESFPLTVTSAQKNPTAFYLCASSIPRYENLFFGSGTQLSVL.

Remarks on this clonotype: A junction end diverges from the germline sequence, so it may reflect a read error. Here the CDR3 DNA reads TGTGCCAGCAGCCAAGAAAGCGGGAGGGACATTCAGTACTTC. Residues: CASSQESGRDIQYF. This chain links TRBV4-1 with TRBJ2-4; 10 nucleotides agree with TRBD2. The CDR3 covers 14 residues. The germline V gene has CDR1 MGHRA and CDR2 YSYEKL.

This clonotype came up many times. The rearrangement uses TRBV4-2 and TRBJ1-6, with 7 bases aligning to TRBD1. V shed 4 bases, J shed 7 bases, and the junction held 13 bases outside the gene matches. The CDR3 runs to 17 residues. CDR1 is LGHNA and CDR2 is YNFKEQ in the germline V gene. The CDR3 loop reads CASSPETGPRGNSPLHF. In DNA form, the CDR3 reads TGTGCCAGCAGCCCCGAGACAGGGCCCCGAGGGAATTCACCCCTCCACTTT.

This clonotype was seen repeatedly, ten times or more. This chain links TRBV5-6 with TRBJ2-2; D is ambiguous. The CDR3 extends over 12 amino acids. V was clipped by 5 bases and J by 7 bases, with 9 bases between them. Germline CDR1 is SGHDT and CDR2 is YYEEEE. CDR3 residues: CASRRWVGELFF. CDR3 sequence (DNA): TGTGCCAGCAGGCGATGGGTCGGGGAGCTGTTTTTT.

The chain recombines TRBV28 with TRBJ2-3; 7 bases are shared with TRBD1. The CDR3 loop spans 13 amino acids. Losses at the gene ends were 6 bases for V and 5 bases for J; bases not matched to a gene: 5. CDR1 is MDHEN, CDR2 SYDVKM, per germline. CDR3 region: CASRGQGEDTQYF. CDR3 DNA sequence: TGTGCCAGCAGAGGGCAGGGGGAAGATACGCAGTATTTT.

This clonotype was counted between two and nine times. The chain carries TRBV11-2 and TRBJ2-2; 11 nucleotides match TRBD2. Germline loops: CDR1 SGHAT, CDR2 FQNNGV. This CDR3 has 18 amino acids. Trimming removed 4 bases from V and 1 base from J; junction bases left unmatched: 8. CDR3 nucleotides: TGTGCCAGCAGCTACCCGGGACTAGCGGAGGGGAACACCGGGGAGCTGTTTTTT. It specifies CASSYPGLAEGNTGELFF.

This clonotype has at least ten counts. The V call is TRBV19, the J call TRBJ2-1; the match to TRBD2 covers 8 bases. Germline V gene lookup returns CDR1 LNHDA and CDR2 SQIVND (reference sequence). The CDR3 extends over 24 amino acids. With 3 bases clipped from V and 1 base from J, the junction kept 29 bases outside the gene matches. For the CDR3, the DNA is TGTGCCAGTAGTATGAGTCTAGTCCAAATTAAGCGGGAGATGATTGGTCGGTCCTACAATGAGCAGTTCTTC. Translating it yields CASSMSLVQIKREMIGRSYNEQFF.

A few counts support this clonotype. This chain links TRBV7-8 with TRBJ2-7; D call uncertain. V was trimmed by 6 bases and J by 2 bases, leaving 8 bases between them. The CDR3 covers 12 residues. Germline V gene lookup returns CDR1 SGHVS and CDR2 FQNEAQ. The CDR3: CASRLLPYEQYF. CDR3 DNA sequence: TGTGCCAGCAGGCTGTTGCCCTACGAGCAGTACTTC.

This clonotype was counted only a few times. CDR3 in DNA: TGCAGCGTGAGGGGCCAGAACTCCCCGAACACCGGGGAGCTGTTTTTT. Amino acid sequence: CSVRGQNSPNTGELFF. The chain combines TRBV29-1 with TRBJ2-2; D is perhaps TRBD1 or TRBD2 (5 bases each). The CDR3 has 16 residues. Germline lookup yields CDR1 SQVTM and CDR2 ANQGSEA. The germline V and J ends were trimmed by 6 bases and 0 bases, with 17 bases remaining between them.

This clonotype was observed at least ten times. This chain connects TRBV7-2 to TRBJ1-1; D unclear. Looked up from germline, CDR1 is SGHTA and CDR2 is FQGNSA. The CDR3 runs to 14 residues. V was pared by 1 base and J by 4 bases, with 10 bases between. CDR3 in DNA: TGTGCCAGCAGCTTAGATGGGGTAATCACTGAAGCTTTCTTT. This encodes CASSLDGVITEAFF.

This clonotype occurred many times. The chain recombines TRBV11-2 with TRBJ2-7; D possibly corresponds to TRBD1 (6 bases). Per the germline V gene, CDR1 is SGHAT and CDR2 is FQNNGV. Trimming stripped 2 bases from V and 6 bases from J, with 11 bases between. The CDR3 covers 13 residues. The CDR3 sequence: CASSLFSGAEQYF. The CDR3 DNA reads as TGTGCCAGCAGCTTATTCTCAGGGGCCGAGCAGTACTTC. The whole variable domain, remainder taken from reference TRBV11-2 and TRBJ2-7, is EAGVAQSPRYKIIEKRQSVAFWCNPISGHATLYWYQQILGQGPKLLIQFQNNGVVDDSQLPKDRFSAERLKGVDSTLKIQPAKLEDSAVYLCASSLFSGAEQYFGPGTRLTVT.

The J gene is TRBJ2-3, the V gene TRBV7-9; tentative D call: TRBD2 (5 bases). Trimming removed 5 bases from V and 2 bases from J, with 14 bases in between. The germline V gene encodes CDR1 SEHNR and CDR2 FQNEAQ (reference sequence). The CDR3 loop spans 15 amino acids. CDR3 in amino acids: CASSPLKGATDTQYF. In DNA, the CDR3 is TGTGCCAGCAGCCCGCTAAAGGGAGCCACAGATACGCAGTATTTT.

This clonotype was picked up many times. The CDR3 region has the DNA TGTGCCAGCAGCTTAGCGGGACTAGCGGACAATGAGCAGTTCTTC. Translation gives CASSLAGLADNEQFF. The rearrangement uses TRBV7-8 and TRBJ2-1; 11 bases match TRBD2. The CDR3 length is 15 residues. V gave up 0 bases and J gave up 5 bases; unmatched junction bases: 0. CDR1 and CDR2 from the germline V gene are SGHVS and FQNEAQ.

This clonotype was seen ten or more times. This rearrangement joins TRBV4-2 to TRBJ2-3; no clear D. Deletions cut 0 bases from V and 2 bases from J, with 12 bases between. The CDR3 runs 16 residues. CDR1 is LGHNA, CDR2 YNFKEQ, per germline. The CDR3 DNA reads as TGTGCCAGCAGCCAAGAAGGGCAGGCGTCCACAGATACGCAGTATTTT. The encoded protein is CASSQEGQASTDTQYF.

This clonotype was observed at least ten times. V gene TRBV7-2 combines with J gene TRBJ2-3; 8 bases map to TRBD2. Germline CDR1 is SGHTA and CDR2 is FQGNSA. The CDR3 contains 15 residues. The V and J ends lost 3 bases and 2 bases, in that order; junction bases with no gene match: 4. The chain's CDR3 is CASSFSGDLTDTQYF. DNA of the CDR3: TGTGCCAGCAGCTTTAGCGGGGACCTCACAGATACGCAGTATTTT.

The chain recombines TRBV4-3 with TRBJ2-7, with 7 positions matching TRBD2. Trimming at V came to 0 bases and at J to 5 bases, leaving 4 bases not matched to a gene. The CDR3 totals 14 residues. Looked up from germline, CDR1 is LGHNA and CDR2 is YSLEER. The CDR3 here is CASSQDREGNEQYF. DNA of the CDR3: TGCGCCAGCAGCCAAGACAGGGAGGGGAACGAGCAGTACTTC.

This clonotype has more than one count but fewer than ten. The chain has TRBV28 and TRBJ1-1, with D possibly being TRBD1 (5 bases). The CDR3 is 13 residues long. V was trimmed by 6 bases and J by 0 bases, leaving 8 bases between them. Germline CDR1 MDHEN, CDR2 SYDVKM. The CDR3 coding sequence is TGTGCCAGCAGGGGGGTGATGAACACTGAAGCTTTCTTT. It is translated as CASRGVMNTEAFF. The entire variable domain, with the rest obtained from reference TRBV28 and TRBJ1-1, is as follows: DVKVTQSSRYLVKRTGEKVFLECVQDMDHENMFWYRQDPGLGLRLIYFSYDVKMKEKGDIPEGYSVSREKKERFSLILESASTNQTSMYLCASRGVMNTEAFFGQGTRLTVV.

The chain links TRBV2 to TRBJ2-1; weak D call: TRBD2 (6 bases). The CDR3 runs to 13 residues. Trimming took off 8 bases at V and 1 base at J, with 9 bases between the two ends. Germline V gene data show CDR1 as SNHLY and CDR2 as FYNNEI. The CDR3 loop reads CASGGQSYNEQFF. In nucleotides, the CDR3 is TGTGCCAGCGGAGGGCAATCCTACAATGAGCAGTTCTTC.

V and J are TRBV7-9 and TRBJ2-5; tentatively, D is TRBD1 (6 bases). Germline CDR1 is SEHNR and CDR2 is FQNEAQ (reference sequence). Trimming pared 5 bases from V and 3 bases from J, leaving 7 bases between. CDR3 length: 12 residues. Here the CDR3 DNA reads TGTGCCAGCAGCGGACAGAAAGAGACCCAGTACTTC. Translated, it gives CASSGQKETQYF. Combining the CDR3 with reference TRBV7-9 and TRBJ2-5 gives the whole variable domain DTGVSQNPRHKITKRGQNVTFRCDPISEHNRLYWYRQTLGQGPEFLTYFQNEAQLEKSRLLSDRFSAERPKGSFSTLEIQRTEQGDSAMYLCASSGQKETQYFGPGTRLLVL.

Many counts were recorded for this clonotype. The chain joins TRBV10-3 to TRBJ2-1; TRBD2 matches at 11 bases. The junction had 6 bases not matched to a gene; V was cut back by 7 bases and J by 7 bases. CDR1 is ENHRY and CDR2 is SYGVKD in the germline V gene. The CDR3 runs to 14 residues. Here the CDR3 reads CAIKRLAGKNEQFF. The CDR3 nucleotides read TGTGCCATCAAAAGACTAGCGGGAAAGAATGAGCAGTTCTTC.

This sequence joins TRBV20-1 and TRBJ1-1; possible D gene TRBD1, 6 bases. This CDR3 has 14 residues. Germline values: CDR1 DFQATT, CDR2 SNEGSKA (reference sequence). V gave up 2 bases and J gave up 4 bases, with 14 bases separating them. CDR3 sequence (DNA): TGCAGTGCTAGAAGTAACAGGGTCTCCACTGAAGCTTTCTTT. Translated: CSARSNRVSTEAFF.

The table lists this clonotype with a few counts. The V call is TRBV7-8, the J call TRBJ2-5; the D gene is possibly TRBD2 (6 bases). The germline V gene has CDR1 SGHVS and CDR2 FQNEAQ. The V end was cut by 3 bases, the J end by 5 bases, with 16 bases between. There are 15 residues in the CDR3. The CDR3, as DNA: TGTGCCAGCAGCTTTCAGCCTAGCGTGCTGGAGACCCAGTACTTC. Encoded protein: CASSFQPSVLETQYF.

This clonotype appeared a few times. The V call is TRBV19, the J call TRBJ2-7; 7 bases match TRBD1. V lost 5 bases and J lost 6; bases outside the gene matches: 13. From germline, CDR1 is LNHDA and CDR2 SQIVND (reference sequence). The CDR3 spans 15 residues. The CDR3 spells CASSPPPGTVGEQYF. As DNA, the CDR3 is TGTGCCAGTAGTCCCCCCCCCGGGACAGTAGGCGAGCAGTACTTC.

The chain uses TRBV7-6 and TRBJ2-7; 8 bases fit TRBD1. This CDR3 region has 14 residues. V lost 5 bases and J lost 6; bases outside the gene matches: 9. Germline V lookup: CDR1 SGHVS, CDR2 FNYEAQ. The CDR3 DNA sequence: TGTGCCAGCAGCCAGAGGACAGGGAGAGGCGAGCAGTACTTC. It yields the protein CASSQRTGRGEQYF.

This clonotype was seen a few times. The CDR3 region has the DNA TGTGCCAGCAGCTTAGATGTGGGGGACGAGCAGTACTTC. It translates to CASSLDVGDEQYF. V and J are TRBV7-8 and TRBJ2-7, with D perhaps assigned TRBD1 or TRBD2 (5 bases each). The germline V gene has CDR1 SGHVS and CDR2 FQNEAQ. The CDR3 spans 13 residues. Between the trimmed V and J ends, which lost 1 base and 5 bases, there was a span of 9 bases. The full variable domain, with the rest looked up from reference TRBV7-8 and TRBJ2-7, is GAGVSQSPRYKVAKRGQDVALRCDPISGHVSLFWYQQALGQGPEFLTYFQNEAQLDKSGLPSDRFFAERPEGSVSTLKIQRTQQEDSAVYLCASSLDVGDEQYFGPGTRLTVT.

CDR3 residues: CASSLGDSYAGTDTQYF. The CDR3 coding sequence is TGTGCCAGCAGTTTGGGGGACTCCTATGCTGGCACAGATACGCAGTATTTT. The genes are TRBV12-3 or TRBV12-4 and TRBJ2-3; weak D call: TRBD2 (6 bases). This CDR3 is built from 17 residues. V was trimmed by 3 bases and J by 1 base, leaving 17 bases between them.